The sequence of this TCR beta chain was determined in a study of T cells after yellow fever vaccination. Study-wide results and caveats: Weaker, the secondary response had a peak occurring faster, on day 5 versus 15. The booster saw the reappearance of most primary-vaccination clones (roughly 95% CD4, 80% to 90% CD8).

This clonotype was detected a few times. Its specificity is not known. Unmatched junction bases numbered 8, after V lost 5 bases and J lost 0 bases. Germline CDR1 is MNHEY and CDR2 is SVGEGT. The length of the CDR3 is 16 residues. TCRdb ran MiXCR on the 5' RACE reads and lists one entry per CDR3 protein. The table lists hundreds of thousands of distinct CDR3 sequences, around 17% of them singletons, with around a sixth in the top ten. This TCR was sampled from a man aged 18 to 29 who received the YFV17D yellow fever vaccine. The chain carries TRBV6-2 or TRBV6-3 and TRBJ1-1; 8 bases align to TRBD1. This specimen consisted of PBMCs, obtained about 5 days after the first yellow fever vaccination. For the CDR3, the DNA is TGTGCCAGCAGTAAACGGACAGGGCCTATGAACACTGAAGCTTTCTTT. As protein: CASSKRTGPMNTEAFF.